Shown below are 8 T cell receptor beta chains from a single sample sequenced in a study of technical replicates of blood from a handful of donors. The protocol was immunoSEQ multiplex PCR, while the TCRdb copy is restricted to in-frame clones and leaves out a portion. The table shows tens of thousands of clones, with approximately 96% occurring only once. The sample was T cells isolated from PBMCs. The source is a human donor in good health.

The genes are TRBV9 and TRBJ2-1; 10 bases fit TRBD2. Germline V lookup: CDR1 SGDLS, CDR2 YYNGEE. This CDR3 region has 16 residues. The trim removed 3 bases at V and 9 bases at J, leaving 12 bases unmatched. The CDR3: CASSASPSGSVGEQFF. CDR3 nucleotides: TGTGCCAGCAGCGCTTCCCCTAGCGGGAGCGTAGGTGAGCAGTTCTTC.

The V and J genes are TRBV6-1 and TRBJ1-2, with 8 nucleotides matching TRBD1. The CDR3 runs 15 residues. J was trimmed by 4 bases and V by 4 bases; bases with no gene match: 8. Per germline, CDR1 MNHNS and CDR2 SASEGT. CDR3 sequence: CASSVDRGGGYGYTF. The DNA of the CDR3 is TGTGCCAGCAGTGTTGACAGGGGCGGCGGCTATGGCTACACCTTC.

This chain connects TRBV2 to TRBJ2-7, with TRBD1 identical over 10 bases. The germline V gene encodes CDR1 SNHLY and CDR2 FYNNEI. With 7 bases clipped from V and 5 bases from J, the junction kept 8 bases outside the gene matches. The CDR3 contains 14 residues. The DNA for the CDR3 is TGTGCCAGCATATATGGGGACAGGGGCCACGAGCAGTACTTC. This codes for CASIYGDRGHEQYF.

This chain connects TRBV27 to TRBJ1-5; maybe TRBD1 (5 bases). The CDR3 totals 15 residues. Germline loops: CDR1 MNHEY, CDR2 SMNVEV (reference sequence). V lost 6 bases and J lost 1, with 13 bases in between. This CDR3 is CASRYETDSNQPQHF. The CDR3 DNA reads TGTGCCAGCAGATACGAGACAGACAGCAATCAGCCCCAGCATTTT.

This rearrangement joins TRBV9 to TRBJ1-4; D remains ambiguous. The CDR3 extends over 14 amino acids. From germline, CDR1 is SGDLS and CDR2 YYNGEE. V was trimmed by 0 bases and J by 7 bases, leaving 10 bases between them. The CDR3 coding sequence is TGTGCCAGCAGCGTAGACTGGTTATCTGAAAAACTGTTTTTT. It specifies CASSVDWLSEKLFF. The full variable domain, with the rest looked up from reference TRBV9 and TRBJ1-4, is DSGVTQTPKHLITATGQRVTLRCSPRSGDLSVYWYQQSLDQGLQFLIQYYNGEERAKGNILERFSAQQFPDLHSELNLSSLELGDSALYFCASSVDWLSEKLFFGSGTQLSVL.

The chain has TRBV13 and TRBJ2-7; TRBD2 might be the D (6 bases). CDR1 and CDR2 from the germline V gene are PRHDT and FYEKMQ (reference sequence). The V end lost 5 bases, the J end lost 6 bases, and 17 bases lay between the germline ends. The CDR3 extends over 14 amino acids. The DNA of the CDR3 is TGTGCCAGCAGCCGTCGGGACGGGACTTTCGAGCAGTACTTC. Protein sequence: CASSRRDGTFEQYF.

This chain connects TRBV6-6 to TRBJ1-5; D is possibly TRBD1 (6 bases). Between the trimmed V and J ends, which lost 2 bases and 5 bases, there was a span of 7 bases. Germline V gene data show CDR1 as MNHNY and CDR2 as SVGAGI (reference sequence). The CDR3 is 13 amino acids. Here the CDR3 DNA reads TGTGCCAGCAGTTACGCAGGGGATCAGCCCCAGCATTTT. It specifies CASSYAGDQPQHF.

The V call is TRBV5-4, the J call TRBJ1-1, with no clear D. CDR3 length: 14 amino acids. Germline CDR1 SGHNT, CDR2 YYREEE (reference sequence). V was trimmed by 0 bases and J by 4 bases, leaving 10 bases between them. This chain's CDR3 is CASSLGRPGTEAFF. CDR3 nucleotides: TGTGCCAGCAGCTTGGGACGGCCGGGCACTGAAGCTTTCTTT.